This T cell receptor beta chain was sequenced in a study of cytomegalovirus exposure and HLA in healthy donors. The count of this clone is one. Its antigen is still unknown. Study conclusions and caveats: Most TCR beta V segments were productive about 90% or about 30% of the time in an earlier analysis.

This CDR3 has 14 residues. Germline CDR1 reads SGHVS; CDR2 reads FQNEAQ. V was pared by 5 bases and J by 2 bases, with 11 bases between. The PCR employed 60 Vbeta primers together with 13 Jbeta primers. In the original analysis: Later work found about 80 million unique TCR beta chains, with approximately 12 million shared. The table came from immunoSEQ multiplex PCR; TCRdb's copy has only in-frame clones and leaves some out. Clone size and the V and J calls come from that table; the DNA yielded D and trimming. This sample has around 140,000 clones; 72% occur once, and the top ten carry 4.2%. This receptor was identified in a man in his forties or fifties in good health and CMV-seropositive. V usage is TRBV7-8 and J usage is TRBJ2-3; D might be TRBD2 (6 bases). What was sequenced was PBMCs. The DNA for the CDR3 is TGTGCCAGCAGCCAGGGACTTGTCACAGATACGCAGTATTTT. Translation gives CASSQGLVTDTQYF.